This TCR beta chain emerged from a study of T cell repertoires in cytomegalovirus infection. Study-wide findings and caveats: Clonotypes of TCR beta that were HLA-C-restricted and CMV-specific dominated the ex vivo response.

This clonotype was counted a few times. Its target is unknown. In TCRdb, the reads were re-called with MiXCR into one record per CDR3 protein. The sample yields more than 150,000 distinct CDR3 sequences, approximately 19% seen once. V shed 0 bases, J shed 1 base, and the junction held 5 bases outside the gene matches. Germline V lookup: CDR1 LGHNA, CDR2 YNFKEQ. The CDR3 spans 18 residues. This clonotype originated in a human donor in good health (CMV status not recorded). Some clones in this sample may be carry-over from other donors' samples. The rearrangement joins TRBV4-2 to TRBJ2-6; 8 bases are a match to TRBD1. The sequencing sample was made of PBMCs. The chain's CDR3 is CASSQENRGWSGANVLTF. As DNA, the CDR3 is TGTGCCAGCAGCCAAGAGAACAGGGGGTGGTCTGGGGCCAACGTCCTGACTTTC.